These T cell receptor beta chains were read from a single sample in a study of cytomegalovirus exposure and HLA in healthy donors. TCRdb's copy holds only in-frame clones and misses some; the assay was immunoSEQ multiplex PCR. The sample contains approximately 90,000 clones, 70% to 80% of which appear only once. Material for sequencing was PBMCs. These receptors all come from a young man in good health and CMV-seronegative. Both conserved end residues are part of each CDR3. A D gene is named only where the DNA matches it firmly. Expanded clones get a size class; other rows say once, few or many, or leave the size out.

clone_size: -; v_call: TRBV19; j_call: TRBJ1-5; d_call: TRBD1; cdr3_nt: TGTGCCAGTAGGAGGACAGGGGGGAGCAATCAGCCCCAGCATTTT; cdr3_aa: CASRRTGGSNQPQHF
clone_size: -; v_call: TRBV7-6; j_call: TRBJ1-6; d_call: -; cdr3_nt: TGTGCCAGCAGCTCGGGGGTGGGTTCACCCCTCCACTTT; cdr3_aa: CASSSGVGSPLHF
clone_size: -; v_call: TRBV7-2; j_call: TRBJ2-3; d_call: -; cdr3_nt: TGTGCCAGCAGGCGGGGACAGCCCAACACAGATACGCAGTATTTT; cdr3_aa: CASRRGQPNTDTQYF
clone_size: -; v_call: TRBV2; j_call: TRBJ2-6; d_call: TRBD1; cdr3_nt: TGTGCCAGCAGTGAAGCGCCTGGACAGGGCTCAACCTCTGGGGCCAACGTCCTGACTTTC; cdr3_aa: CASSEAPGQGSTSGANVLTF
clone_size: few; v_call: TRBV7-8; j_call: TRBJ2-7; d_call: -; cdr3_nt: TGTGCCAGCAGCTCGCTAGGAGGGTATGGCTACGAGCAGTACTTC; cdr3_aa: CASSSLGGYGYEQYF
clone_size: -; v_call: TRBV21-1; j_call: TRBJ1-2; d_call: -; cdr3_nt: TGTGCCAGCAGCAGATCGGACAGGGTAAACTATGGCTACACCTTC; cdr3_aa: CASSRSDRVNYGYTF
clone_size: -; v_call: TRBV27; j_call: TRBJ1-2; d_call: TRBD1; cdr3_nt: TGTGCCAGCAGCCCCGTCCCTCCAGGGGGCCTGTCTAACTATGGCTACACCTTC; cdr3_aa: CASSPVPPGGLSNYGYTF
clone_size: -; v_call: TRBV5-5; j_call: TRBJ2-1; d_call: -; cdr3_nt: TGTGCCAGCGAAACTACTTCTACCTACAATGAGCAGTTCTTC; cdr3_aa: CASETTSTYNEQFF
clone_size: -; v_call: TRBV19; j_call: TRBJ1-1; d_call: -; cdr3_nt: TGTGCCACCCGGGTCGGCACTGAAGCTTTCTTT; cdr3_aa: CATRVGTEAFF
clone_size: once; v_call: TRBV16; j_call: TRBJ2-5; d_call: -; cdr3_nt: TGTGCCAGCAGCCAACAGGGGCAAGAGACCCAGTACTTC; cdr3_aa: CASSQQGQETQYF
clone_size: -; v_call: TRBV5-4; j_call: TRBJ2-1; d_call: -; cdr3_nt: TGTGCCAGCAGCCCTGTCGCTAGCAGGTATGAGCAGTTCTTC; cdr3_aa: CASSPVASRYEQFF
clone_size: few; v_call: TRBV7-2; j_call: TRBJ2-1; d_call: TRBD1; cdr3_nt: TGTGCCAGCAGCTCCCAAGACAGGGTAAAGTTCTTC; cdr3_aa: CASSSQDRVKFF
clone_size: -; v_call: TRBV19; j_call: TRBJ2-3; d_call: -; cdr3_nt: TGTGCCAGTAGAAGCCTGAGCGGAGATACGCAGTATTTT; cdr3_aa: CASRSLSGDTQYF
clone_size: -; v_call: TRBV28; j_call: TRBJ2-1; d_call: TRBD2; cdr3_nt: TGTGCCAGCAGTTTAGCGGGGGGAGTCAATGAGCAGTTCTTC; cdr3_aa: CASSLAGGVNEQFF
clone_size: -; v_call: TRBV29-1; j_call: TRBJ2-3; d_call: -; cdr3_nt: TGCAGCGTCCAATTACAGGGCCACTACACAGATACGCAGTATTTT; cdr3_aa: CSVQLQGHYTDTQYF
clone_size: -; v_call: TRBV28; j_call: TRBJ1-3; d_call: -; cdr3_nt: TGTGCCAACAGTACCACGGACATCGAATGGGACACCATATATTTT; cdr3_aa: CANSTTDIEWDTIYF
clone_size: -; v_call: TRBV11-3; j_call: TRBJ2-2; d_call: -; cdr3_nt: TGTGCCAGCAGCTTTGGGGGGGCCACGAACACCGGGGAGCTGTTTTTT; cdr3_aa: CASSFGGATNTGELFF